Each of the 25 T cell receptor beta chains below was sequenced from the same sample in a study of CD8+ T cells in alopecia areata. cDNA prepared by RNA extraction and subsequent reverse transcription served as the template for sequencing. Profiling relied on immunoSEQ multiplex PCR, and the TCRdb table lists in-frame clones only, not all of them. This table holds 90,000 to 120,000 clones, roughly 84% found once. The treatment denotes: oral pan-JAK inhibitor, 5-10 mg twice daily. Sequences were derived from CD8+ T cells sorted from blood, sampled at week 24, from a patient treated with tofacitinib. Every receptor here comes from a human donor with alopecia areata.

The chain links TRBV7-9 to TRBJ2-7, with a tentative D call TRBD1 (5 bases). The CDR3 consists of 15 residues. Trimming removed 5 bases at V and 2 bases at J, with 16 bases between. Germline assignment: CDR1 SEHNR and CDR2 FQNEAQ (reference sequence). For the CDR3, the DNA is TGTGCCAGCAGCCCACCGGAACAGGCGACCTACGAGCAGTACTTC. It codes for CASSPPEQATYEQYF.

The V and J genes are TRBV5-1 and TRBJ2-1; D ambiguous. Germline assignment: CDR1 SGHRS and CDR2 YFSETQ. The CDR3 has 14 amino acids. Deletions cut 2 bases from V and 5 bases from J, with 11 bases between. CDR3 coding DNA: TGCGCCAGCAGCTTCCCCAGAGGAGACAATGAGCAGTTCTTC. Translating gives CASSFPRGDNEQFF. The whole variable domain, remainder taken from reference TRBV5-1 and TRBJ2-1, is KAGVTQTPRYLIKTRGQQVTLSCSPISGHRSVSWYQQTPGQGLQFLFEYFSETQRNKGNFPGRFSGRQFSNSRSEMNVSTLELGDSALYLCASSFPRGDNEQFFGPGTRLTVL.

The V call is TRBV10-3, the J call TRBJ2-7; 8 nucleotides align to TRBD2. Germline loops: CDR1 ENHRY, CDR2 SYGVKD. The CDR3 has 14 residues. V was pared by 6 bases and J by 3 bases, with 7 bases of the junction left unmatched. CDR3 residues: CAIRPGGENYEQYF. CDR3 nucleotide sequence: TGTGCCATCAGGCCCGGGGGGGAGAACTACGAGCAGTACTTC.

The chain uses TRBV7-6 and TRBJ2-3; 12 bases match TRBD2. J gave up 2 bases and V 4 bases, and 4 bases lay outside the gene matches. This CDR3 contains 16 residues. CDR1 and CDR2 (germline): SGHVS, FNYEAQ. In nucleotides, the CDR3 is TGTGCCAGCAGCTCCCCTAGCGGGGGGGCCACAGATACGCAGTATTTT. As protein: CASSSPSGGATDTQYF.

A note on this clone: This CDR3 is also generated by other DNA sequences in the sample. This chain uses TRBV4-1 with TRBJ2-7; 8 bases fit TRBD2. The trim removed 2 bases at V and 4 bases at J, leaving 4 bases unmatched. Germline V gene lookup returns CDR1 MGHRA and CDR2 YSYEKL. This CDR3 is 14 amino acids long. CDR3 DNA sequence: TGCGCCAGCAGCCAAACGGGGGGGTTATACGAGCAGTACTTC. This sequence encodes CASSQTGGLYEQYF.

The chain links TRBV21-1 to TRBJ2-7; the table's D call of TRBD1 was not tested on the DNA. TRBV21-1 is a pseudogene locus. The CDR3 runs to 8 residues. CDR3 bases: TGTGCCGGACGGACAGGGATCTTC. It encodes CAGRTGIF.

V usage is TRBV11-2 and J usage is TRBJ2-3; no clear D gene. This CDR3 comprises 16 residues. Germline V gene data show CDR1 as SGHAT and CDR2 as FQNNGV. V shed 1 base and J shed 4 bases, with 15 bases lying between them. The CDR3 region has the DNA TGTGCCAGCAGCTTAGGAGTTAGGCAGGCTGCAGATACGCAGTATTTT. Translation gives CASSLGVRQAADTQYF.

V usage is TRBV27 and J usage is TRBJ2-1; D gene ambiguous. Germline lookup yields CDR1 MNHEY and CDR2 SMNVEV (reference sequence). V shed 3 bases and J shed 6 bases, with 6 bases lying between them. This CDR3 comprises 12 residues. CDR3 in amino acids: CASSFRPNEQFF. The CDR3 coding sequence is TGTGCCAGCAGTTTCCGACCCAATGAGCAGTTCTTC.

The genes are TRBV5-6 and TRBJ1-1; D ambiguous. The CDR3 runs to 15 residues. V was pared by 0 bases and J by 5 bases, with 14 bases between. Germline CDR1 SGHDT, CDR2 YYEEEE. CDR3 loop: CASSLVAALGTEAFF. CDR3 DNA: TGTGCCAGCAGCTTGGTAGCGGCTCTCGGGACTGAAGCTTTCTTT.

This rearrangement joins TRBV13 to TRBJ2-1; D is possibly TRBD2 (5 bases). V lost 4 bases, J lost 1 base, and 11 bases lay in between. This CDR3 is 15 amino acids long. The germline CDR1 and CDR2 sequences are PRHDT and FYEKMQ (reference sequence). DNA for the CDR3: TGTGCCAGCAGCTCCGGAGGTTTTTCCTACAATGAGCAGTTCTTC. This gives the protein CASSSGGFSYNEQFF.

J is TRBJ2-7 and V is TRBV4-2; 10 bases map to TRBD1. This CDR3 spans 16 amino acids. The V gene's germline CDR1 is LGHNA and CDR2 YNFKEQ. J was trimmed by 2 bases and V by 3 bases; bases with no gene match: 7. DNA of the CDR3: TGTGCCAGCAGCCAGGAAGACAGGGGGCACGCCTACGAGCAGTACTTC. This sequence encodes CASSQEDRGHAYEQYF.

This clone appeared once. The chain links TRBV6-5 to TRBJ2-3; 9 bases match TRBD1. The CDR3 consists of 13 residues. The V and J ends lost 6 bases and 7 bases, in that order; junction bases with no gene match: 5. The germline gives CDR1 MNHEY, CDR2 SVGAGI. DNA for the CDR3: TGTGCCAGCAGCCGGACAGGGGCGCATACGCAGTATTTT. This encodes CASSRTGAHTQYF.

The chain recombines TRBV10-2 with TRBJ2-6; D gene ambiguous. The germline V gene encodes CDR1 WSHSY and CDR2 SAAADI. V lost 8 bases to trimming and J lost 0 bases, with 8 bases between them. The CDR3 spans 14 residues. CDR3 nucleotide sequence: TGCGCCAGCGGCCTTTACTCTGGGGCCAACGTCCTGACTTTC. It encodes CASGLYSGANVLTF.

The chain carries TRBV27 and TRBJ2-5; TRBD2 matches 9 bases. The CDR3 spans 19 residues. J lost 3 bases, V lost 0 bases, and 14 bases had no gene match. Per germline, CDR1 MNHEY and CDR2 SMNVEV (reference sequence). The chain's CDR3 is CASSLSSSGTNRRKETQYF. The CDR3 nucleotides read TGTGCCAGCAGTTTATCGTCTAGCGGGACTAACAGGCGTAAAGAGACCCAGTACTTC.

This chain connects TRBV4-1 to TRBJ2-7, with 9 nucleotides matching TRBD1. Germline trimming cut 0 bases from V and 3 bases from J; bases unmatched to any gene: 0. The germline V gene encodes CDR1 MGHRA and CDR2 YSYEKL. The CDR3 contains 14 residues. CDR3 loop: CASSQEDRGYEQYF. DNA of the CDR3: TGCGCCAGCAGCCAAGAGGACAGGGGCTACGAGCAGTACTTC.

This rearrangement joins TRBV2 to TRBJ2-3; perhaps TRBD2 as D (5 bases). The CDR3 runs to 12 residues. V was cut by 8 bases and J by 5 bases, with 11 bases left in between. CDR1 is SNHLY, CDR2 FYNNEI, per germline. The chain's CDR3 is CASRGWGDTQYF. Here the CDR3 DNA reads TGTGCCAGCCGAGGGTGGGGAGATACGCAGTATTTT.

The chain couples TRBV4-2 to TRBJ2-1; 11 positions agree with TRBD2. This CDR3 contains 16 residues. CDR1 and CDR2 (germline): LGHNA, YNFKEQ. Germline trimming cut 0 bases from V and 5 bases from J; bases unmatched to any gene: 3. The CDR3 sequence is CASSQEGLAADNEQFF. CDR3 nucleotide sequence: TGTGCCAGCAGCCAAGAGGGACTAGCGGCCGACAATGAGCAGTTCTTC.

The chain links TRBV7-9 to TRBJ2-2; 7 bases line up with TRBD2. With 3 bases clipped from V and 5 bases from J, the junction kept 6 bases outside the gene matches. This CDR3 contains 15 residues. The germline V gene encodes CDR1 SEHNR and CDR2 FQNEAQ (reference sequence). The CDR3 region has the DNA TGTGCCAGCAGCTTCCTTAGCGGGCAGACCGGGGAGCTGTTTTTT. It yields the protein CASSFLSGQTGELFF.

The chain carries TRBV6-1 and TRBJ2-7; D call uncertain. Trimming took off 2 bases at V and 0 bases at J, with 20 bases between the two ends. Germline CDR1 and CDR2: MNHNS and SASEGT. This CDR3 is 18 amino acids long. The CDR3 is CASSEIGTDIYFSYEQYF. The CDR3 coding sequence is TGTGCCAGCAGTGAAATTGGAACAGACATATATTTCTCCTACGAGCAGTACTTC.

V usage is TRBV6-1 and J usage is TRBJ2-7; D uncertain. The CDR3 length is 14 residues. Trimming cost V 10 bases and J 0 bases, with 16 bases left between them. Germline-derived CDR1 and CDR2 are MNHNS and SASEGT. The CDR3 sequence: CAINRAETSYEQYF. CDR3 bases: TGTGCCATCAACCGGGCAGAAACCTCCTACGAGCAGTACTTC.

This chain's CDR3 is CASSDRVRDYEQYF. DNA for the CDR3: TGTGCCAGCAGTGACAGGGTCCGAGACTACGAGCAGTACTTC. The chain combines TRBV25-1 with TRBJ2-7; D is possibly TRBD1 (5 bases). Per germline, CDR1 MGHDK and CDR2 SYGVNS. The CDR3 length is 14 residues. Trimming removed 3 bases from V and 3 bases from J, with 12 bases in between.

Here the CDR3 reads CASSRTSRETQYF. The CDR3 DNA reads TGCGCCAGCAGCCGGACTAGCCGAGAGACCCAGTACTTC. The chain employs TRBV5-1 and TRBJ2-5; 8 nucleotides align to TRBD2. Losses at the gene ends were 4 bases for V and 4 bases for J; bases not matched to a gene: 3. The CDR3 consists of 13 residues. Germline CDR1 and CDR2: SGHRS and YFSETQ.

The chain has TRBV7-2 and TRBJ2-7, with D perhaps matching TRBD2 (6 bases). The CDR3 has 15 residues. V dropped 1 base and J dropped 3 bases, with 13 bases sitting between them. CDR1 and CDR2 from the germline V gene are SGHTA and FQGNSA. In DNA form, the CDR3 reads TGTGCCAGCAGCTTAGTTCAGACGGGGGTCTACGAGCAGTACTTC. Its translation: CASSLVQTGVYEQYF.

The gene calls are TRBV4-1 and TRBJ1-2; D remains ambiguous. Trimming cost V 3 bases and J 6 bases, with 8 bases left between them. The CDR3 has 12 amino acids. Germline assignment: CDR1 MGHRA and CDR2 YSYEKL. CDR3 sequence reads: CASSQSVDGYTF. The CDR3, as DNA: TGCGCCAGCAGCCAGTCAGTGGATGGCTACACCTTC.

V usage is TRBV7-6 and J usage is TRBJ2-3; a possible D gene is TRBD1 (6 bases). V gave up 5 bases and J gave up 6 bases, with 12 bases separating them. CDR3 length equals 13 residues. CDR1 and CDR2 from the germline V gene are SGHVS and FNYEAQ. CDR3 sequence (DNA): TGTGCCAGCAGCCTCCAGGGGACGGATACGCAGTATTTT. Its protein product is CASSLQGTDTQYF.